This T cell receptor beta chain comes out of a study of cytomegalovirus exposure and HLA in healthy donors. When sampled, the donors appeared nominally healthy, though they likely had unrecorded immune exposures. With respect to this clone: What it recognizes is unknown.

V shed 1 base and J 1 base; nucleotides not matched to a gene: 5. Germline CDR1 MGHRA, CDR2 YSYEKL. The CDR3 is 16 amino acids. Study conclusions and caveats: Earlier analysis found most TCR beta V segments productive about 87% or about 30% of the time.

The primer mix had 60 Vbeta and 13 Jbeta primers. Profiling relied on immunoSEQ multiplex PCR, and the TCRdb table lists in-frame clones only, not all of them. The table records about 190,000 clones, approximately 70% of them present only once. This clonotype was obtained from a woman aged 25 to 45 in good health and CMV-seropositive. The V call is TRBV4-1, the J call TRBJ2-3; 7 nucleotides match TRBD1. Sequences were obtained from PBMCs. The CDR3 DNA is TGCGCCAGCAGCCAAGGGTTTGGACAGGGCACAGATACGCAGTATTTT. Protein: CASSQGFGQGTDTQYF.